This T cell receptor (beta chain) emerged from a study of metastatic and nonmetastatic thyroid tumors (dated by TCRdb to the early 2020s). As for the study more broadly: Repertoires were compared across peripheral blood and tumor or nodule tissue samples from malignant and benign thyroid patients.

None of the patients had been given any treatment before thyroid surgery. Patient clinical samples collected from about 2011 to 2019 were retrospectively analysed using T-cell receptor beta sequencing. Overall study outcomes, separate from this receptor: In both blood and tumor samples, malignant tumors were reported to have significantly higher TCR beta diversity than benign nodules.

The library was produced with PCR. TCRdb lists the instrument as Illumina HiSeq 4000. The TCR beta-chain CDR3 region of each patient was profiled by high-throughput sequencing. For the original study's pipeline: CDR3 differences across clinicopathological groups were used to build a classifier for discriminating distant-metastatic papillary thyroid cancer patients. The Shannon index was used to assess repertoire diversity, and the Morisita-Horn index was used to assess tumor-blood repertoire similarity. TCRdb reran the public reads through fastp at Q25 and MiXCR, keeping productive beta chains. The V and J calls were not made by the authors but by TCRdb's processing. For this sample the table gives 35,000 to 50,000 clones, of which approximately 13% were detected only once. More than 8% of the sample is in the top ten clones. This clone was seen at least ten times. Its antigen is not yet known. Per-base qualities were not stored, and no clone one base away is much larger. Additional DNA sequences in this sample encode the identical CDR3.

The CDR3 spans 12 residues, from the cysteine through the phenylalanine. Only the CDR3 DNA stays, 36 bases, in frame from base 1. From the germline V gene, CDR1 is SQVTM and CDR2 is ANQGSEA. V trim: 4 bases; J trim: 8 bases; unmatched bases: 6. The clonotype originates from a female donor with papillary thyroid cancer or a benign thyroid nodule (not recorded which). Some clones in this sample may be carry-over from other donors' samples. The rearrangement joined TRBV29-1 to TRBJ1-2; 8 middle bases align to TRBD1. What was sequenced was blood. The DNA sequence is TGCAGCGTTGCTGTACAGGGGGGGGGCTACACCTTC. Its protein product is CSVAVQGGGYTF.